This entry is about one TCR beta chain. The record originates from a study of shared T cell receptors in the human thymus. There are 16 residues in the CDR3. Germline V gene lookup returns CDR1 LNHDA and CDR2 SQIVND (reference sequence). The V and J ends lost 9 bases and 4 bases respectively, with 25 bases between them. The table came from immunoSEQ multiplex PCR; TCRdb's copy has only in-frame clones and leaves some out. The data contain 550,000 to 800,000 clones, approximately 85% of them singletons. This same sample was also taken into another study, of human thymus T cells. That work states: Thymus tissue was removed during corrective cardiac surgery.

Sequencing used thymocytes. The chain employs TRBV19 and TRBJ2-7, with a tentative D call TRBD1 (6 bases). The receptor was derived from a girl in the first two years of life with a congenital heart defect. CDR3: CASPTPDRPPGYEQYF. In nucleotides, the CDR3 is TGTGCCAGCCCTACGCCTGACAGGCCGCCTGGGTACGAGCAGTACTTC.